A selection of T cell receptor beta chains follows, all from one sample in a study of T cell changes during pregnancy in multiple sclerosis. Measured with immunoSEQ multiplex PCR; TCRdb has only the in-frame clones, and not every one. Of 50,000 to 55,000 clones detected, roughly 91% appear once; the ten largest clones hold around 0.48%. Sequencing used CD4+ T cells from peripheral blood mononuclear cells, obtained in the third trimester of pregnancy. Source of these receptors: a female donor with multiple sclerosis, enrolled in a pregnancy study. CDR3s include the opening cysteine and the closing phenylalanine or tryptophan. Part of the rows lack a size; the others show once, few, many or a class for expanded clones.

v_call clone_size cdr3_aa
TRBV18 NA CASSPEMNTEAFF
TRBV7-3 NA CASSSGLYTGELFF
TRBV19 NA CASILSSGRGGYTF
TRBV15 few CATSRDRGFSQPQHF
TRBV6-5 NA CASSYGQGGYEQYF
TRBV7-3 once CASSLTLVGKEAFF
TRBV7-9 once CASSGGQGFSYEQYF
TRBV7-3 NA CASSLTGRGSLTDTQYF
TRBV9 NA CASSGGVWSDTQYF
TRBV5-1 NA CASSLSGSYNEQFF
TRBV4-1 NA CASSQPGTVRRTGELFF
TRBV30 NA CAWDSGQGVDEQFF
TRBV2 few CASSIVQSGNNQPQHF
TRBV6-5 NA CASSPGQGREKLFF
TRBV19 NA CAVTSDNTGELFF
TRBV1 NA CTSSARHRGPSAGSGNTIYF
TRBV7-8 NA CASSLMVKAGGMEKLFF
TRBV7-3 NA CASSPTGTGIRGELFF
TRBV11-1 NA CASSPWTGSGEKLFF
TRBV6-5 NA CASSYSGTQVNEKLFF
TRBV7-6 NA CASSLATGSSYTF
TRBV5-1 few CASSLANGGVHYEQYF
TRBV7-8 NA CASSLAATAGENTGELFF
TRBV27 once CASKRTGGSSYNEQFF
TRBV4-1 NA CASSHSQGRTYNEQFF
TRBV7-3 NA CASSFPGTSGLRGSNEQFF
TRBV9 NA CASSVGLQARTDTQYF
TRBV7-9 NA CASRPPGFTEAFF
TRBV19 NA CASSVSGRGSQTQYF
TRBV11-3 once CASSLGGLATTGELFF
TRBV5-4 NA CASSPRTGLNTEAFF
TRBV19 NA CASSIGQSYGYTF
TRBV12-5 NA CASGLGQGRGTQYF
TRBV9 NA CASSVLTSGGPGANVLTF
TRBV30 NA CAWSGTDFYNSPLHF
TRBV6-1 NA CASSDGRLGTTYGYTF
TRBV10-3 NA CAIRTDRGENTEAFF
TRBV19 NA CASMETGSGNTIYF
TRBV6-1 NA CASITGAGGPDTQYF
TRBV7-9 NA CASSLGGTDTQYF
TRBV10-3 once CAISPPLAGGLDEQYF
TRBV6-1 NA CASSEGHSSDYGYTF
TRBV25-1 NA CASSGGTEVWREKLFF
TRBV5-1 few CASTLDRNTEAFF
TRBV4-1 few CASSQDQYGIGNSPLHF
TRBV6-6 NA CASSPRDRSSYEQYF
TRBV5-1 NA CASSQDRKEQYF
TRBV7-9 NA CASSTTGSVGEQYF
TRBV4-2 NA CASSRGEGDYEQYF
TRBV19 NA CASHRSPSFGNQPQHF
TRBV29-1 NA CSVGRGTGGIGSTF
TRBV12-5 NA CASGFAGKRTRGISYEQYF
TRBV5-1 NA CASSLAGTVRSPLHF
TRBV5-1 NA CASSADGMAYEQYF